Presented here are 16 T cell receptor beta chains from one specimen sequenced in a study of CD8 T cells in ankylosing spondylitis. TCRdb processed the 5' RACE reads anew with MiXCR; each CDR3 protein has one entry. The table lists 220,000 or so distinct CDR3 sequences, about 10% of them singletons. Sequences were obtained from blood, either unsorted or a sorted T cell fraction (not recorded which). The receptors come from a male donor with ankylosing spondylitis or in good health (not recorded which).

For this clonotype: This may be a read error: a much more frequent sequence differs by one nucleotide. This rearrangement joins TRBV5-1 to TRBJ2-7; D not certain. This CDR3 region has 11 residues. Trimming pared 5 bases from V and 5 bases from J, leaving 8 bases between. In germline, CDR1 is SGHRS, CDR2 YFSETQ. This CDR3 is CASRRYDEQYF. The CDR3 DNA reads TGCGCCAGCAGGAGATACGACGAGCAGTACTTC.

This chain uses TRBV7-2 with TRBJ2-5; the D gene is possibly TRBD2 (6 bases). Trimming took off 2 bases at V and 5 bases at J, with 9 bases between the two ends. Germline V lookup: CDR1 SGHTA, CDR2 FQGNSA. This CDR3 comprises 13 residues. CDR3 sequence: CASSLTRGETQYF. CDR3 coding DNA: TGTGCCAGCAGCTTAACACGGGGGGAGACCCAGTACTTC. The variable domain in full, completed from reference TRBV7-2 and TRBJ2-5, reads GAGVSQSPSNKVTEKGKDVELRCDPISGHTALYWYRQSLGQGLEFLIYFQGNSAPDKSGLPSDRFSAERTGGSVSTLTIQRTQQEDSAVYLCASSLTRGETQYFGPGTRLLVL.

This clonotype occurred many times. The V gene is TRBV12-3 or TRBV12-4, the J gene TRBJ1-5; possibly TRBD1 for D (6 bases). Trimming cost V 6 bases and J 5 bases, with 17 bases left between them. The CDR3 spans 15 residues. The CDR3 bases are TGTGCCAGCAGCCCCCTGGGACACCCTGATCAGCCCCAGCATTTT. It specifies CASSPLGHPDQPQHF.

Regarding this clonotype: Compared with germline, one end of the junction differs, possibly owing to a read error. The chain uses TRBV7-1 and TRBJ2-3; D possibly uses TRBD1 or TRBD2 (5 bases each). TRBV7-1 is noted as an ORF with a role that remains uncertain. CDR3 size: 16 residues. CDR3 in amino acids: CAISSGRVFGTDTQYF. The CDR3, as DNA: TGTGCCATCAGCTCGGGGCGGGTGTTCGGCACAGATACGCAGTATTTT.

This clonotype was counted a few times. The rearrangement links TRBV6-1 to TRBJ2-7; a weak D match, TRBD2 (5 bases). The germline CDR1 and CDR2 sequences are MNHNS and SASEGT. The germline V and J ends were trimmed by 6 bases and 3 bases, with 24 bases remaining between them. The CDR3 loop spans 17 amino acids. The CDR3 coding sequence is TGTGCCAGCAGCCGGTCGGGCGGTCAAACGGGGTTCTACGAGCAGTACTTC. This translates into CASSRSGGQTGFYEQYF.

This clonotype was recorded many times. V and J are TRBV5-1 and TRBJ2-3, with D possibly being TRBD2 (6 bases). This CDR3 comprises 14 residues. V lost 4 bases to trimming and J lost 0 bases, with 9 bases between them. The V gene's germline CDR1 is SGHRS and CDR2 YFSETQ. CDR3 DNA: TGCGCCAGCAGCGTAGGGACTAGCACAGATACGCAGTATTTT. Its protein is CASSVGTSTDTQYF.

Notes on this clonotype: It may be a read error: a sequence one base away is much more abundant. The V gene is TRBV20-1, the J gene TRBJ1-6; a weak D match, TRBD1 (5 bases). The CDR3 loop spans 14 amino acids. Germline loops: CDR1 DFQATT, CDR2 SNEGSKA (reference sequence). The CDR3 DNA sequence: TGCAGTGCTAGGGGGCACCCAGGCAATTCACCCATCCACTTT. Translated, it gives CSARGHPGNSPIHF.

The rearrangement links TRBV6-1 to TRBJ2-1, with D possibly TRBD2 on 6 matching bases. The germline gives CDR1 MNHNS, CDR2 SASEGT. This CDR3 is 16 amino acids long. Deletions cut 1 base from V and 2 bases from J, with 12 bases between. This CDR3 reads CASSEEVEGAYNEQFF. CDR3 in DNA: TGTGCCAGCAGTGAAGAGGTGGAGGGTGCCTACAATGAGCAGTTCTTC.

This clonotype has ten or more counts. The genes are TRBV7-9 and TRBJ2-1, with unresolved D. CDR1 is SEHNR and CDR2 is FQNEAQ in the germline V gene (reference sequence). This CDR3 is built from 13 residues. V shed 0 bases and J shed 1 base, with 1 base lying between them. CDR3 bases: TGTGCCAGCAGCTTAGCGTCCTACAATGAGCAGTTCTTC. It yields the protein CASSLASYNEQFF. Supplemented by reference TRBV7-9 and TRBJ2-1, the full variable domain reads DTGVSQNPRHKITKRGQNVTFRCDPISEHNRLYWYRQTLGQGPEFLTYFQNEAQLEKSRLLSDRFSAERPKGSFSTLEIQRTEQGDSAMYLCASSLASYNEQFFGPGTRLTVL.

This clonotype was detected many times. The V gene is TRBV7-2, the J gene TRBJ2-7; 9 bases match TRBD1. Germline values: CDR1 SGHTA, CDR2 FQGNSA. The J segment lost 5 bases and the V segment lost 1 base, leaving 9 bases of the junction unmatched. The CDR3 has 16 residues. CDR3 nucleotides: TGTGCCAGCAGCTTAGGAGGGACAGGGAACAGGAACGAGCAGTACTTC. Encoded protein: CASSLGGTGNRNEQYF.

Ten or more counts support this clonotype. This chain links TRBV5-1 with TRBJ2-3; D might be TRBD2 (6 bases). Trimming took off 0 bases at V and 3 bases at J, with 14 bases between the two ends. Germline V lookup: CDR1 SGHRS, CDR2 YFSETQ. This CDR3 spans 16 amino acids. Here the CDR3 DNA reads TGCGCCAGCAGCTTGGGACCGGGGGATCAGACAGATACGCAGTATTTT. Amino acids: CASSLGPGDQTDTQYF.

The CDR3 DNA sequence: TGTGCCAGCAGTGAGTCAGGGCGAGGATCACCCCTCCACTTT. The encoded protein is CASSESGRGSPLHF. This chain links TRBV2 with TRBJ1-6; D possibly corresponds to TRBD1 (5 bases). The CDR3 spans 14 residues. Germline loops: CDR1 SNHLY, CDR2 FYNNEI. V was shortened by 3 bases and J by 10 bases, with 13 bases between the two germline ends. The full variable domain, completed using reference TRBV2 and TRBJ1-6, is EPEVTQTPSHQVTQMGQEVILRCVPISNHLYFYWYRQILGQKVEFLVSFYNNEISEKSEIFDDQFSVERPDGSNFTLKIRSTKLEDSAMYFCASSESGRGSPLHFGNGTRLTVT.

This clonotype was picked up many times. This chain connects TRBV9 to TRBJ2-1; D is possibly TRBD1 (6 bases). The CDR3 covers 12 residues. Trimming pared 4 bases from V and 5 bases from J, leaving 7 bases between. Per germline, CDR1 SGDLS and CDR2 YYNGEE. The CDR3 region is CASSWDNNEQFF. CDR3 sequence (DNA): TGTGCCAGCAGCTGGGACAACAATGAGCAGTTCTTC.

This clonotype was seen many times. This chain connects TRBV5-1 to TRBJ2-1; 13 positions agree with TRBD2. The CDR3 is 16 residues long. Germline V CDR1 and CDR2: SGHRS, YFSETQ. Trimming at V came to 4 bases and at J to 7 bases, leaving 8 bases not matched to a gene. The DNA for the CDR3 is TGCGCCAGCAGCCCGAAACTAGCGGGGGGGCTGAATGAGCAGTTCTTC. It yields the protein CASSPKLAGGLNEQFF.

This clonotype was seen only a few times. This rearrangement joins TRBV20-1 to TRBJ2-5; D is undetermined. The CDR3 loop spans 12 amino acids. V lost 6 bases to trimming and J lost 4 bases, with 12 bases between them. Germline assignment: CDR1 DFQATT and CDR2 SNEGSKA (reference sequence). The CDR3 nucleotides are TGCAGTGCCGACGGATTGGCAGAGACCCAGTACTTC. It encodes CSADGLAETQYF.

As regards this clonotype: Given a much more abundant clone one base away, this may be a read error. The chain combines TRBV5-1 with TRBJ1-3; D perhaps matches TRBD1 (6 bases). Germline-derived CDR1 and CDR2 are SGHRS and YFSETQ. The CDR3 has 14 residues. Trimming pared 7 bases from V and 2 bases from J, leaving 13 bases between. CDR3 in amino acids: CASAEGGAGNTIYF. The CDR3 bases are TGCGCCAGCGCCGAAGGGGGGGCTGGAAACACCATATATTTT.